This T cell receptor (beta chain) comes out of a study of cytomegalovirus exposure and HLA in healthy donors (dated by TCRdb to about 2017). For the study in its entirety: An earlier analysis of some 600 of the donors reported about 300 Gb of sequence data and around 110 million unique TCR beta sequences obtained from about 170 million T cells. An early release that covered several hundred HLA-typed donors contained about 300 gigabases of sequencing data and some 87 million unique TCR sequences. Of the approximately 400 genotyped donors, approximately 80% fell in the genetic ancestry cluster associated with self-reported Caucasian donors. The study aimed to test whether signatures of past pathogen exposure could be identified by cataloging public T cell receptors. Using immunosequencing, the study profiled T cell repertoires from around 670 subjects and related those repertoires to cytomegalovirus serostatus. In addition to the first cohort of roughly 670 subjects, a separate validation cohort of approximately 110 different subjects was used. To predict cytomegalovirus infection status, the study brought together high-throughput TCR immunosequencing, statistical association of individual TCRs with disease status, and machine learning. In a later analysis, previously published TCR beta repertoires from about 670 donors were re-analyzed and high-resolution HLA genotyping was added so that TCR occurrence patterns could be studied. In the later analysis, no new phenotypic data were used to find candidate immune exposures; instead, reliance was placed on TCR beta sequences and their occurrence across donors. In an earlier analysis of a few hundred of the donors, high-throughput TCR beta sequencing was used to judge whether each TCR beta V gene segment behaved as functional or pseudogenic. Donor age, sex, ethnicity and CMV serostatus were collected together with the repertoire data. In a later genetic analysis, genome-wide SNP genotypes for about three fifths of the roughly 670 donors were used, and that subset was treated as a discovery cohort. Every discovery cohort repertoire had been produced on one sequencing platform. HLA typing covered class I and class II loci at four-digit resolution. The number of donors typed differed by locus, with about 629-630 for A, B, C, DRB1 and DQB1, around 500 for DQA1, 606 for DPA1, and some 450 for DPB1. A handful of DR-DQ haplotypes were handled as single units for association and clustering because linkage in the cohort was strong. Among 350 to 400 genotyped donors of the cohort, an average of 235,054 unique TCR beta nucleotide sequences were sequenced per donor, roughly 20% of them non-productive.

From a lookup of the germline V gene, CDR1 and CDR2 are SQVTM and ANQGSEA. Cut back by 3 bases and 11 bases, the V and J ends lie 16 bases apart. The CDR3 contains 12 residues, cysteine and phenylalanine counted. Left in the record is the CDR3 DNA by itself, 36 bases read in frame from the first base. The cohort was made up of approximately 700 healthy bone marrow donors. At the time of sampling, every cohort member was nominally healthy, though immune exposures that went unrecorded were likely present. The donor tested CMV seropositive and was one of the 289 seropositive cohort members. Every donor gave a peripheral blood sample, and the peripheral blood mononuclear cells from that sample were used for TCR beta sequencing. Genomic DNA was extracted from the blood cell samples with the Qiagen DNeasy Blood Extraction Kit. The full study reports these points: According to a later analysis, TCR association rates differed among HLA loci, with DRB1 alleles showing the most associated TCRs and HLA-C alleles showing the fewest. At a false discovery rate of 0.05, a later analysis linked about 17,000 TCR beta sequences to specific HLA alleles. V-gene and J-gene trimming of TCR beta chains was associated with a missense DCLRE1C variant in a later genetic analysis, and the association was replicated in an independent cohort. Roughly uniform sequencing depth across donors was assumed in presence/absence analyses, although this assumption may not hold. Some 15 rarely observed V segments, including chromosome 9 orphons, were excluded from the earlier analysis of a few hundred of the donors because counts were too low. In this cohort, only TCR beta chains were sequenced, and detectable features were limited by the absence of alpha or paired-chain data. Broadly in line with IMGT annotations, most TCR beta V segments showed up in productive rearrangements about 87% or about 30% of the time in an earlier analysis of 450 to 750 of the donors. A total of 164 TCR beta chains were listed by the study as associated with cytomegalovirus. CMV serostatus was the only immune exposure information available for the cohort. Most TCR sequences were observed very rarely across donors, whereas some public TCRs were present in many individuals. Linkage disequilibrium might explain the correlated functional status among segregating V segments, but an unknown experimental factor could not be excluded. A further reported finding was that TCR beta sequences accurately predicted the HLA-A and HLA-B alleles for most subjects in the first cohort. In vitro tests confirmed that a few of the cytomegalovirus-associated TCR beta chains recognize cytomegalovirus antigens. According to the authors, the approach could potentially be generalized to other disease states and immunological phenotypes. Because HLA typing was unavailable for some donors at each locus, only the typed subset was used in association tests. In a later analysis, several top co-occurrence clusters were reported to appear linked to parvovirus B19, influenza, CMV and Epstein-Barr virus. A group of highly shared sequence variants was considered likely to be a technical artifact of the sequencing pipeline. When HLA alleles, especially DR and DQ, strongly co-occurred, attributing TCR associations to individual alleles was difficult. Some IMGT-functional V segments, including TRBV6-2 and TRBV6-3, could not be distinguished by the 87-base-pair reads and were therefore excluded. The classifier was reported to diagnose cytomegalovirus status with high specificity and sensitivity in both the original cohort and the validation cohort. Most CMV-associated TCR beta chains appeared to be HLA-restricted in a later analysis, and the HLA associations seemed to be driven largely by CMV exposure. Compared with the approximately 710-donor mean, donors in an Asian-associated ancestry cluster had fewer N-insertions in productive TCRs, according to a later genetic analysis. A later analysis found that HLA-associated TCR beta chains were more clonally expanded and had lower generation probabilities than equally common non-associated chains.

Concerning this clone: This clone's antigen is unknown. Base qualities were left out, and no much larger clone turns up one base away.

The protocol used for the library was the immunoSEQ multiplex PCR assay. For the multiplex PCR, a mixture combining 60 forward primers for TCR Vbeta segments and 13 reverse primers for TCR Jbeta segments was used. The CDR3 region of rearranged TCR beta genes was amplified from genomic DNA with a multiplex PCR assay. Amplified TCR beta libraries were sequenced as 87-base-pair reads on the Illumina HiSeq System. In the source study's methods: In a later analysis, approximately 74 million unique TCR beta chains were counted across the roughly 610 repertoires, and some 10 million of these chains were shared by at least two donors. To remove PCR and sequencing errors, raw reads were error-corrected and collapsed into unique sequences using a nearest-neighbor algorithm that merged closely related sequences. CDR3 sequences were aligned to IMGT reference sequences to assign V, D and J gene segments. Each retained sequence needed at least a six-nucleotide match to both a V gene segment and a J gene segment. Rearrangements were classified as productive when the CDR3 lacked stop codons and remained in frame with V and J, and all other rearrangements were classified as non-productive. Following IMGT convention, CDR3 was defined as the stretch from the second conserved V-encoded cysteine to the conserved J-encoded phenylalanine. In an earlier analysis of just under 600 of the donors, sequences lacking an unambiguous match to a single V gene segment were excluded. In an earlier analysis of roughly 600 of the donors, a V segment was called functional when productive rearrangements were above 56.7%, and segregating when the standard deviation between donors exceeded 5%. A statistical classification framework was built to diagnose cytomegalovirus status from the catalog of TCR beta chain sequences. A later analysis assigned V and J genes by comparing TCR nucleotide sequences with IMGT/GENE-DB human TR gene sequences. The TCRdist pipeline was used in a later analysis to assign CDR3 sequences and most-parsimonious VDJ recombination scenarios. In a later analysis, every TCR beta chain was defined by the combination of its CDR3 amino acid sequence and its V-gene family, and reads without a unique V-gene family were dropped. A later analysis removed roughly 590 highly shared, low-generation-probability nucleotide sequences to deal with suspected cross-contamination and a sequencing artifact. In a later analysis, a clonal expansion index for each public chain was calculated from normalized within-repertoire ranks of inferred template counts. In a later analysis, generation probabilities were computed with a VDJ recombination model fitted to out-of-frame rearrangements, and the resulting probabilities were checked against IGoR. In a later analysis, hypergeometric tests were used to score TCR-TCR, TCR-HLA and TCR-CMV co-occurrence, with a repertoire-size bias correction applied to TCR pairs. To estimate false discovery rates, a later analysis permuted the HLA or CMV assignments 20 times. In a later analysis, co-occurring TCRs were grouped using DBSCAN, with TCRdist sequence similarity added in when clustering inside HLA-allele-positive subsets. Co-occurrence clustering excluded repertoires with fewer than 30,000 or more than 120,000 public chains, plus five with anomalous nucleotide sharing. In its TCRdb copy, this immuneACCESS table keeps in-frame sequences only and misses some clones. Where compared with another copy, unresolved V genes explain less than half of these, and the others have no known cause. V, J and clone size were drawn from that table, and D and trimming were deduced from the DNA. In this sample the table shows 110,000 to 150,000 clones, 70% to 80% of which occur a single time. Over 2% of the sample lies in the top ten.

Sequenced input: PBMCs. This TCR derives from a woman aged 18-29 years in good health and CMV-seropositive. The chain couples TRBV29-1 to TRBJ1-2, and possibly TRBD1, on 6 matching bases. CDR3 loop: CSVEGGASRYTF. The nucleotide sequence reads as follows: TGCAGCGTTGAGGGGGGGGCGAGTCGATACACCTTC.